The entry below describes one TCR beta chain. Its binding antigen is unknown. No base qualities exist here, and no much larger clone lies one base off it. These data are taken from a study of T cell changes during pregnancy in multiple sclerosis (dated by TCRdb to between 2018 and 2020). In terms of the full investigation: In women with multiple sclerosis, the researchers looked at how the T cell repertoire shifted as pregnancy progressed.

Sequences KGHSH (CDR1) and LQKENI (CDR2) are obtained from the germline V gene. Trimming at the junction amounts to 2 bases on V and 7 bases on J, and the germline ends lie 12 bases apart. The CDR3 starts with the cysteine, ends with the phenylalanine, and has 14 residues. CDR3 DNA only is kept here, 42 bases in frame from base 1. Libraries were constructed by the immunoSEQ multiplex PCR assay. TCRdb took over this immuneACCESS table, retaining in-frame rearrangements with V and J assigned. Such tables are incomplete; in checked studies, under half of the missing clones stem from an unresolved V gene, and the remainder is unexplained. The sample data list more than 65,000 clones, and over 90% of these were observed just once. The ten biggest clones cover 1.1% of the sample.

The chain links TRBV18 with TRBJ1-5, with the D gene too uncertain to name. The source of this sequence is a female donor with multiple sclerosis, enrolled in a pregnancy study. Sequenced here: peripheral blood, sampled in the second trimester of pregnancy. The CDR3 sequence is CASSPSLSRQPQHF. DNA sequence: TGTGCCAGCTCACCAAGTCTCTCTCGGCAGCCCCAGCATTTT.